This passage covers 9 T cell receptor beta chains from one sample sequenced in a study of PD-1 blockade in classical Hodgkin lymphoma. Assay used: immunoSEQ multiplex PCR; TCRdb lists only in-frame clones, some missing. Here the sample spans tens of thousands of clones, 70% being singletons. No patient escaped relapse after autologous stem cell transplantation, and brentuximab vedotin exposure varied. The input for sequencing was peripheral blood mononuclear cells (PBMCs), taken before the second cycle of nivolumab. The receptors stem from a human donor with classical Hodgkin lymphoma.

The V and J genes are TRBV28 and TRBJ1-5, with 7 bases fitting TRBD1. Per the germline V gene, CDR1 is MDHEN and CDR2 is SYDVKM. V was pared by 7 bases and J by 0 bases, with 9 bases of the junction left unmatched. The CDR3 contains 16 residues. This CDR3 is CASTRPGGLSNQPQHF. The CDR3 DNA follows: TGTGCCAGCACCAGACCAGGGGGTCTTAGCAATCAGCCCCAGCATTTT.

The rearrangement links TRBV7-8 to TRBJ2-7; TRBD1 matches at 12 bases. This CDR3 is built from 16 residues. CDR1 is SGHVS, CDR2 FQNEAQ, per germline. Trimming at V came to 2 bases and at J to 6 bases, leaving 8 bases not matched to a gene. The DNA for the CDR3 is TGTGCCAGCAGCTTAACCACCGGGACAGGGGGCGCCGAGCAGTACTTC. It is translated as CASSLTTGTGGAEQYF.

This rearrangement joins TRBV10-3 to TRBJ1-5; D gene uncertain. Trimming left V 6 bases short and J 5 bases short, with 8 bases between. The length of the CDR3 is 12 residues. Germline V gene data show CDR1 as ENHRY and CDR2 as SYGVKD. The CDR3 spells CAISPGDQPQHF. CDR3 coding DNA: TGTGCCATCAGCCCGGGAGATCAGCCCCAGCATTTT.

The chain combines TRBV7-2 with TRBJ2-1; unclear D gene. The CDR3 runs to 10 residues. Germline V gene lookup returns CDR1 SGHTA and CDR2 FQGNSA. V dropped 8 bases and J dropped 5 bases, with 4 bases sitting between them. In DNA, the CDR3 is TGTGCCAGCGAAAACAATGAGCAGTTCTTC. Translation gives CASENNEQFF.

J is TRBJ2-1 and V is TRBV5-6, with D perhaps TRBD1 (5 bases). CDR1 and CDR2 from the germline V gene are SGHDT and YYEEEE. Trimming stripped 4 bases from V and 10 bases from J, with 15 bases between. This CDR3 has 13 amino acids. CDR3 amino acids: CASSLGSPGEQFF. CDR3 bases: TGTGCCAGCAGCCTAGGGTCTCCAGGGGAGCAGTTCTTC.

Ten or more counts support this clone. The J gene is TRBJ1-5, the V gene TRBV27; perhaps TRBD1 as D (5 bases). The V gene lost 8 bases and the J gene lost 2 bases, with 7 bases spanning the gap. The CDR3 runs 12 residues. Germline V lookup: CDR1 MNHEY, CDR2 SMNVEV (reference sequence). The CDR3 loop reads CASFRGNQPQHF. The CDR3, as DNA: TGTGCCAGCTTCAGGGGCAATCAGCCCCAGCATTTT.

This clone was seen only a few times. The chain has TRBV28 and TRBJ2-1; 8 bases agree with TRBD2. Looked up from germline, CDR1 is MDHEN and CDR2 is SYDVKM. Trimming took 5 bases from V and 0 from J; bases not matched to a gene: 9. CDR3 length equals 17 residues. CDR3 in amino acids: CASSAPREADSYNEQFF. CDR3 coding DNA: TGTGCCAGCAGTGCCCCGCGGGAGGCCGACTCCTACAATGAGCAGTTCTTC.

V is TRBV13 and J is TRBJ1-1; 11 bases map to TRBD1. This CDR3 contains 13 residues. The germline CDR1 and CDR2 sequences are PRHDT and FYEKMQ (reference sequence). Losses at the gene ends were 5 bases for V and 4 bases for J; bases not matched to a gene: 0. CDR3 region: CASSGTGGTEAFF. The CDR3 bases are TGTGCCAGCAGCGGGACAGGGGGCACTGAAGCTTTCTTT.

This clone was detected a few times. This chain uses TRBV27 with TRBJ1-1; tentative D call: TRBD1 (6 bases). The CDR3 runs to 13 residues. Germline CDR1 reads MNHEY; CDR2 reads SMNVEV (reference sequence). The V and J ends lost 6 bases and 7 bases respectively, with 15 bases between them. DNA of the CDR3: TGTGCCAGCAGACAACAGGGAGGTGTTGAAGCTTTCTTT. This gives the protein CASRQQGGVEAFF.